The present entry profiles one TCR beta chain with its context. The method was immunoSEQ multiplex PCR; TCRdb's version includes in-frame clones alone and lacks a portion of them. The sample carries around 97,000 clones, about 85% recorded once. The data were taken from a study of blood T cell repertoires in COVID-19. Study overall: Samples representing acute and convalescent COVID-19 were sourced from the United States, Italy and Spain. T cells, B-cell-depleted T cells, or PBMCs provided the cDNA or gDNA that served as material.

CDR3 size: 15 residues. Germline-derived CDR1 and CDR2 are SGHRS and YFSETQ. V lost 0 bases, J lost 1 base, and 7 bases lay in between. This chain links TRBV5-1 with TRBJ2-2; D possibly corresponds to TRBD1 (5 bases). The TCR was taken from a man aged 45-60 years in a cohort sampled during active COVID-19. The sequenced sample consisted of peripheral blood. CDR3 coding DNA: TGCGCCAGCAGCTTGGGACAGAGGAACACCGGGGAGCTGTTTTTT. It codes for CASSLGQRNTGELFF.